This T cell receptor (beta chain) comes out of a study of cytomegalovirus exposure and HLA in healthy donors. Study-level background: A data release that came early held roughly 80 million unique TCRs from HLA-typed donors.

The CDR3 is 17 amino acids. Trimming left V 0 bases short and J 0 bases short, with 15 bases between. CDR1 is GTSNPN, CDR2 SVGIG, per germline (reference sequence). The PCR had 60 Vbeta and 13 Jbeta primers. Clones were sequenced by immunoSEQ multiplex PCR, and TCRdb holds only the in-frame ones, with some missing. The listing contains 130,000 to 150,000 clones. On this clone: The antigen remains unidentified.

The study's findings and limits: For presence/absence analyses, sequencing depth was assumed to be roughly uniform across donors. V- and J-gene trimming in TCR beta was tied to a missense DCLRE1C variant by an analysis performed later.

Specimen: PBMCs. The rearrangement joins TRBV30 to TRBJ1-5, with D perhaps TRBD1 (6 bases). The sequence was obtained from a male donor in good health and CMV-seronegative. CDR3: CAWSVQRGQNSNQPQHF. The CDR3 region has the DNA TGTGCCTGGAGTGTCCAGCGAGGACAGAATAGCAATCAGCCCCAGCATTTT.